This TCR beta chain is drawn from a study of cytomegalovirus exposure and HLA in healthy donors. General study points: TCR association rates varied by HLA locus in a later analysis, with DRB1 highest and HLA-C lowest.

The PCR used 60 Vbeta and 13 Jbeta primers. Data came from immunoSEQ multiplex PCR; TCRdb stores just in-frame clones and leaves some out. The sample lists about 140,000 clones; around 85% were seen once. Although they were nominally healthy when sampled, donors likely had unrecorded immune exposures. The CDR3 is 15 amino acids. Germline values: CDR1 SGHRS, CDR2 YFSETQ. V was shortened by 6 bases and J by 2 bases, with 17 bases between the two germline ends. Concerning this clone: Its target is not known.

The specimen was PBMCs. This chain links TRBV5-1 with TRBJ1-1; D is perhaps TRBD1 (5 bases). The clonotype comes from a woman aged 50 to 60 in good health and CMV-seropositive. The CDR3 DNA reads TGCGCCAGCACCGCACTCGGACACAAAAACACTGAAGCTTTCTTT. Translating gives CASTALGHKNTEAFF.